Below are 26 T cell receptor beta chains sequenced from a single sample in a study of radiation and T cells in renal cell carcinoma. Time point denoted: blood 4 weeks post-SBRT, at nephrectomy. This sample's treatment: 15 Gy SBRT to primary tumor, nephrectomy 4 weeks later. Data came from immunoSEQ multiplex PCR; TCRdb stores just in-frame clones and leaves some out. The sample holds around 140,000 clones, 86% seen once. The sequencing used blood, collected from a patient whose treatment included radiotherapy and nephrectomy. The source is a woman between 45 and 60 years old with renal cell carcinoma.

The chain combines TRBV27 with TRBJ1-5; D gene uncertain. The CDR3 length is 13 residues. Germline CDR1 and CDR2: MNHEY and SMNVEV (reference sequence). Trimming stripped 2 bases from V and 9 bases from J, with 11 bases between. The CDR3 is CASSLRGWGPQHF. CDR3 coding DNA: TGTGCCAGCAGTTTAAGAGGCTGGGGGCCCCAGCATTTT.

The chain recombines TRBV9 with TRBJ2-7, with 7 positions matching TRBD2. Looked up from germline, CDR1 is SGDLS and CDR2 is YYNGEE. This CDR3 spans 15 amino acids. Losses at the gene ends were 0 bases for V and 0 bases for J; bases not matched to a gene: 3. DNA of the CDR3: TGTGCCAGCAGCGTAGCCAGCGGGGACTCCTACGAGCAGTACTTC. It codes for CASSVASGDSYEQYF.

This rearrangement joins TRBV6-4 to TRBJ1-2, with 9 bases identical to TRBD1. The CDR3 contains 14 residues. V lost 6 bases and J lost 3; bases outside the gene matches: 5. Per the germline V gene, CDR1 is MRHNA and CDR2 is SNTAGT. The CDR3 DNA reads TGTGCCAGCAGGTTGACAGGGGGGGACTATGGCTACACCTTC. Its translation is CASRLTGGDYGYTF.

CDR3 in DNA: TGTGCCAGCAGCTCTGGGCAGGTAGCCCCCAATGAGCAGTTCTTC. It yields the protein CASSSGQVAPNEQFF. The rearrangement joins TRBV2 to TRBJ2-1; D remains ambiguous. The CDR3 has 15 residues. Germline values: CDR1 SNHLY, CDR2 FYNNEI. V gave up 6 bases and J gave up 6 bases, with 18 bases separating them.

The genes are TRBV11-1 and TRBJ1-4; D is possibly TRBD1 (6 bases). The CDR3 sequence is 15 residues long. CDR1 is SGHAT and CDR2 is FQDESV in the germline V gene (reference sequence). The V end lost 8 bases, the J end lost 5 bases, and 18 bases lay between the germline ends. CDR3: CASGPTGARNEKLFF. For the CDR3, the DNA is TGTGCCAGCGGGCCGACGGGGGCCAGGAATGAAAAACTGTTTTTT. Variable domain in full (rest from reference TRBV11-1 and TRBJ1-4): EAEVAQSPRYKITEKSQAVAFWCDPISGHATLYWYRQILGQGPELLVQFQDESVVDDSQLPKDRFSAERLKGVDSTLKIQPAELGDSAMYLCASGPTGARNEKLFFGSGTQLSVL.

The chain links TRBV7-2 to TRBJ2-3; the D gene is possibly TRBD1 (6 bases). Trimming stripped 0 bases from V and 3 bases from J, with 16 bases between. The CDR3 spans 17 residues. The germline gives CDR1 SGHTA, CDR2 FQGNSA. The CDR3 DNA reads TGTGCCAGCAGCTTAGCGATGGGGGCTTGGGGAACAGATACGCAGTATTTT. It is translated as CASSLAMGAWGTDTQYF.

CDR3 sequence (DNA): TGTGCCAGCAGCTTAGGAGGGGGCAACGGGGAGCTGTTTTTT. As protein: CASSLGGGNGELFF. The gene calls are TRBV7-7 and TRBJ2-2; TRBD1 aligns across 7 bases. V shed 1 base, J shed 7 bases, and the junction held 3 bases outside the gene matches. The germline gives CDR1 SSHAT, CDR2 FNYEAQ (reference sequence). CDR3 length: 14 residues.

This clone was found many times. The genes are TRBV2 and TRBJ2-2, with 9 bases fitting TRBD2. V lost 6 bases, J lost 2 bases, and 7 bases stayed unmatched. Germline assignment: CDR1 SNHLY and CDR2 FYNNEI. The CDR3 runs to 16 residues. The DNA of the CDR3 is TGTGCCAGCAGCGCCCTAGCGGGGCCTAACACCGGGGAGCTGTTTTTT. It encodes CASSALAGPNTGELFF. The full variable domain, completed using reference TRBV2 and TRBJ2-2, is EPEVTQTPSHQVTQMGQEVILRCVPISNHLYFYWYRQILGQKVEFLVSFYNNEISEKSEIFDDQFSVERPDGSNFTLKIRSTKLEDSAMYFCASSALAGPNTGELFFGEGSRLTVL.

The V call is TRBV6-4, the J call TRBJ1-2; 8 positions agree with TRBD1. Trimming took 5 bases from V and 7 from J; bases not matched to a gene: 6. The CDR3 consists of 13 residues. CDR1 is MRHNA and CDR2 is SNTAGT in the germline V gene. The CDR3 here is CASSQDRDSGYTF. The CDR3 nucleotides read TGTGCCAGCAGTCAGGACAGGGACAGTGGCTACACCTTC.

The V and J genes are TRBV6-1 and TRBJ2-7; perhaps TRBD1 as D (6 bases). Germline V lookup: CDR1 MNHNS, CDR2 SASEGT. V lost 5 bases, J lost 7 bases, and 15 bases lay in between. This CDR3 is built from 13 residues. The CDR3, as DNA: TGTGCCAGCAGTACAGGGAGTTTGGAGGAGCAGTACTTC. Translating it yields CASSTGSLEEQYF.

This clone was seen a single time. The rearrangement links TRBV7-9 to TRBJ2-7; D call uncertain. The CDR3 has 16 amino acids. Trimming shortened V by 0 bases and J by 0 bases, and 12 bases separated the two germline ends. Germline CDR1 is SEHNR and CDR2 is FQNEAQ (reference sequence). The CDR3 spells CASSLAYQTISYEQYF. CDR3 in DNA: TGTGCCAGCAGCTTAGCGTACCAGACAATCTCCTACGAGCAGTACTTC.

The gene calls are TRBV10-3 and TRBJ1-5; no definite D call. Germline CDR1 ENHRY, CDR2 SYGVKD. The CDR3 contains 13 residues. V was clipped by 10 bases and J by 0 bases, with 10 bases between them. In DNA form, the CDR3 reads TGTGCCACTCGCGACCATAGCAATCAGCCCCAGCATTTT. Translated: CATRDHSNQPQHF.

V gene TRBV7-3 combines with J gene TRBJ2-7; 8 nucleotides align to TRBD2. With 5 bases clipped from V and 0 bases from J, the junction kept 12 bases outside the gene matches. CDR1 is SGHTA, CDR2 FQGTGA, per germline. This CDR3 has 17 residues. DNA of the CDR3: TGTGCCAGCAGCCCCGGGGCTAGCGGGCCCTACTCCTACGAGCAGTACTTC. Protein sequence: CASSPGASGPYSYEQYF.

The V call is TRBV4-1, the J call TRBJ2-7, with TRBD2 matching over 8 bases. This CDR3 is built from 15 residues. V trimming: 5 bases; J trimming: 0 bases; junction bases outside the gene matches: 6. Looked up from germline, CDR1 is MGHRA and CDR2 is YSYEKL. This chain's CDR3 is CASSASGGGSYEQYF. CDR3 in DNA: TGCGCCAGCAGCGCCTCGGGGGGGGGCTCCTACGAGCAGTACTTC.

V usage is TRBV19 and J usage is TRBJ2-5; D is undetermined. The V end was cut by 6 bases, the J end by 9 bases, with 11 bases between. This CDR3 is 11 amino acids long. The germline V gene encodes CDR1 LNHDA and CDR2 SQIVND (reference sequence). The CDR3 bases are TGTGCCAGTAGCAATTCAGGAGCCCAGTACTTC. Its translation is CASSNSGAQYF.

This sequence joins TRBV7-2 and TRBJ1-2; D perhaps matches TRBD1 (5 bases). Trimming took 7 bases from V and 8 from J, leaving 14 bases between them. CDR1 and CDR2 from the germline V gene are SGHTA and FQGNSA. This CDR3 region has 12 residues. The CDR3 region has the DNA TGTGCCAGCAACCAATTAGGGGTAGGCTACACCTTC. It translates to CASNQLGVGYTF.

The CDR3 nucleotides are TGTGCCAGCAGCTTGGGGTGGAGCGAGCAGTACTTC. Translated: CASSLGWSEQYF. The chain recombines TRBV5-4 with TRBJ2-7; D gene uncertain. V lost 0 bases, J lost 6 bases, and 7 bases lay in between. CDR1 and CDR2 (germline): SGHNT, YYREEE (reference sequence). The CDR3 is made up of 12 amino acids.

This clone was seen only once. The V and J genes are TRBV11-2 and TRBJ2-3, with a weak D call TRBD2 (6 bases). V was cut by 5 bases and J by 4 bases, with 13 bases left in between. Germline CDR1 reads SGHAT; CDR2 reads FQNNGV. CDR3 length: 14 residues. The CDR3 loop is CASSQSGLPDTQYF. The CDR3 nucleotides are TGTGCCAGCAGCCAGTCGGGACTCCCAGATACGCAGTATTTT.

The gene calls are TRBV30 and TRBJ1-2; D gene uncertain. Germline V gene data show CDR1 as GTSNPN and CDR2 as SVGIG (reference sequence). The CDR3 runs to 16 residues. Trimming cost V 4 bases and J 8 bases, with 26 bases left between them. The CDR3 loop is CAWTSPGQPKGRGYTF. CDR3 nucleotides: TGTGCCTGGACCTCTCCCGGTCAGCCCAAAGGCCGCGGCTACACCTTC. The full variable domain, its missing parts supplied by reference TRBV30 and TRBJ1-2, is SQTIHQWPATLVQPVGSPLSLECTVEGTSNPNLYWYRQAAGRGLQLLFYSVGIGQISSEVPQNLSASRPQDRQFILSSKKLLLSDSGFYLCAWTSPGQPKGRGYTFGSGTRLTVV.

V usage is TRBV15 and J usage is TRBJ2-1; 10 bases fit TRBD1. V lost 1 base to trimming and J lost 8 bases; unmatched junction nucleotides: 11. This CDR3 comprises 17 residues. The germline V gene encodes CDR1 LNHNV and CDR2 YYDKDF (reference sequence). The CDR3 DNA is TGTGCCACCAGCAGAGCTGGGACAGGGGCCCTAAGGGATGAGCAGTTCTTC. This codes for CATSRAGTGALRDEQFF.

V usage is TRBV2 and J usage is TRBJ2-7; D remains unclear. This CDR3 comprises 12 residues. V lost 7 bases, J lost 4 bases, and 11 bases lay in between. Germline lookup yields CDR1 SNHLY and CDR2 FYNNEI. In DNA, the CDR3 is TGTGCCAGCAATCTGGACCGATACGAGCAGTACTTC. As protein: CASNLDRYEQYF. Based on the CDR3 plus reference TRBV2 and TRBJ2-7, the full variable domain is EPEVTQTPSHQVTQMGQEVILRCVPISNHLYFYWYRQILGQKVEFLVSFYNNEISEKSEIFDDQFSVERPDGSNFTLKIRSTKLEDSAMYFCASNLDRYEQYFGPGTRLTVT.

The genes are TRBV7-6 and TRBJ2-5, with D hard to call. Germline loops: CDR1 SGHVS, CDR2 FNYEAQ. V was shortened by 4 bases and J by 4 bases, with 10 bases between the two germline ends. The CDR3 sequence is 13 residues long. The CDR3 coding sequence is TGTGCCAGCAGCTCAAACGCCCTAGAGACCCAGTACTTC. The encoded protein is CASSSNALETQYF.

The chain links TRBV7-2 to TRBJ2-3; D call uncertain. The CDR3 covers 16 residues. V lost 2 bases and J lost 3, with 15 bases in between. Germline CDR1 is SGHTA and CDR2 is FQGNSA. In DNA form, the CDR3 reads TGTGCCAGCAGCTTAACCCCGCCTGATCTGACAGATACGCAGTATTTT. This encodes CASSLTPPDLTDTQYF.

V is TRBV28 and J is TRBJ1-5; perhaps TRBD1 as D (5 bases). Trimming pared 6 bases from V and 4 bases from J, leaving 16 bases between. CDR1 MDHEN and CDR2 SYDVKM come from the germline V gene. The CDR3 sequence is 15 residues long. The CDR3 DNA sequence: TGTGCCAGCAGAACGGGACGGCGAGGGAATCAGCCCCAGCATTTT. Protein: CASRTGRRGNQPQHF.

This clone appeared a few times. This chain uses TRBV7-8 with TRBJ2-2; 11 bases match TRBD2. CDR3 length: 18 amino acids. The V and J ends lost 1 base and 4 bases, in that order; junction bases with no gene match: 8. Germline V lookup: CDR1 SGHVS, CDR2 FQNEAQ. DNA of the CDR3: TGTGCCAGCAGCTTAGGCACGACTAGCGGGGCTCTCACCGGGGAGCTGTTTTTT. The encoded protein is CASSLGTTSGALTGELFF.

The chain joins TRBV18 to TRBJ1-4; D call uncertain. Trimming shortened V by 3 bases and J by 2 bases, and 10 bases separated the two germline ends. The germline V gene has CDR1 KGHSH and CDR2 LQKENI. The CDR3 length is 15 residues. This CDR3 is CASSPDAGTNEKLFF. Here the CDR3 DNA reads TGTGCCAGCTCACCGGATGCGGGGACTAATGAAAAACTGTTTTTT. Combining the CDR3 with reference TRBV18 and TRBJ1-4 gives the whole variable domain NAGVMQNPRHLVRRRGQEARLRCSPMKGHSHVYWYRQLPEEGLKFMVYLQKENIIDESGMPKERFSAEFPKEGPSILRIQQVVRGDSAAYFCASSPDAGTNEKLFFGSGTQLSVL.